This entry lists 31 T cell receptor beta chains sequenced from one sample in a study of CD8 T cells in ankylosing spondylitis. From the 5' RACE reads, TCRdb called clonotypes with MiXCR, one entry per CDR3 protein. This sample has more than 250,000 distinct CDR3 sequences, with approximately 10% found just once. The specimen was blood, either unsorted or a sorted T cell fraction (not recorded which). The origin of the receptors is a female donor with ankylosing spondylitis or in good health (not recorded which).

This clonotype was observed a few times. The chain recombines TRBV2 with TRBJ1-6; D gene unclear. The CDR3 runs to 12 residues. Per germline, CDR1 SNHLY and CDR2 FYNNEI. V was pared by 4 bases and J by 8 bases, with 6 bases between. The CDR3 loop reads CASSGSDSPLHF. CDR3 DNA: TGTGCCAGCAGTGGGTCGGATTCACCCCTCCACTTT.

The rearrangement links TRBV20-1 to TRBJ2-7; the match to TRBD1 covers 7 bases. The CDR3 is 12 amino acids. From germline, CDR1 is DFQATT and CDR2 SNEGSKA (reference sequence). The CDR3 loop reads CRVGAGGYEQYF. The DNA for the CDR3 is TGCAGAGTAGGGGCAGGGGGTTACGAGCAGTACTTC.

This clonotype was counted at least ten times. Germline is not matched at one junction end, which may reflect a read error. The V call is TRBV27, the J call TRBJ2-2, with TRBD1 matching 7 bases. The germline V gene has CDR1 MNHEY and CDR2 SMNVEV (reference sequence). The CDR3 consists of 15 residues. The CDR3 loop reads CASRPLDRDVGKLFF. DNA of the CDR3: TGTGCCAGCAGACCACTCGACAGGGACGTCGGGAAGCTGTTTTTT.

This clonotype was seen ten or more times. This sequence joins TRBV15 and TRBJ1-4; D not resolved. With 1 base removed from V and 3 bases from J, the gap between germline ends came to 12 bases. This CDR3 contains 16 residues. Germline CDR1 LNHNV, CDR2 YYDKDF (reference sequence). The CDR3 is CATSRGDRGSNEKLFF. CDR3 bases: TGTGCCACCAGCAGAGGGGATCGGGGATCTAATGAAAAACTGTTTTTT.

This clonotype was seen a handful of times. J is TRBJ2-7 and V is TRBV7-2; 8 nucleotides match TRBD1. CDR3 length equals 14 residues. Germline V gene sequence: CDR1 SGHTA, CDR2 FQGNSA. V was clipped by 4 bases and J by 5 bases; unmatched bases: 7. CDR3 bases: TGTGCCAGCAGCTCGCGGACAGGGCGAAACGAGCAGTACTTC. Encoded protein: CASSSRTGRNEQYF.

For this clonotype: One base away lies a much larger clone, so this may be a sequencing read error. Given the absence of the conserved phenylalanine or tryptophan at the CDR3 end, a read error is likely. The CDR3 reads CASSLGGANEQFL. The DNA for the CDR3 is TGTGCCAGCAGCTTGGGTGGGGCAAATGAGCAGTTCTTA. The V gene is TRBV5-6, the J gene TRBJ2-1; D may be TRBD1 (5 bases). Germline V gene lookup returns CDR1 SGHDT and CDR2 YYEEEE. The CDR3 loop spans 13 amino acids. Trimming removed 0 bases at V and 7 bases at J, with 8 bases between.

The table lists this clonotype with many counts. The chain employs TRBV7-2 and TRBJ2-3; 9 bases agree with TRBD2. This CDR3 has 17 residues. Germline values: CDR1 SGHTA, CDR2 FQGNSA. V lost 4 bases and J lost 2; bases outside the gene matches: 10. The CDR3: CASSSRGWTSDTDTQYF. In DNA form, the CDR3 reads TGTGCCAGCAGCTCCCGAGGGTGGACTAGCGACACAGATACGCAGTATTTT.

This clonotype has a count of ten or more. The gene calls are TRBV28 and TRBJ1-5, with D possibly matching TRBD1 (5 bases). The CDR3 is made up of 14 amino acids. Trimming took 7 bases from V and 5 from J, leaving 15 bases between them. CDR1 and CDR2 (germline): MDHEN, SYDVKM. The CDR3 DNA reads TGTGCCAGCACCCCGGAGGGACGGGATCAGCCCCAGCATTTT. Translation: CASTPEGRDQPQHF.

This clonotype occurred many times. The genes are TRBV3-1 and TRBJ2-1; D unresolved. CDR3 length equals 17 residues. V was shortened by 4 bases and J by 6 bases, with 22 bases between the two germline ends. Germline assignment: CDR1 LGHDT and CDR2 YNNKEL (reference sequence). The CDR3 nucleotides are TGTGCCAGCAGCCCCCTAGGTAGGGTAGATCTCCCCAATGAGCAGTTCTTC. This codes for CASSPLGRVDLPNEQFF.

The chain employs TRBV15 and TRBJ2-1; TRBD1 is a possible D gene (6 bases). V lost 7 bases, J lost 5 bases, and 15 bases lay in between. The CDR3 runs to 14 residues. Germline lookup yields CDR1 LNHNV and CDR2 YYDKDF (reference sequence). DNA of the CDR3: TGTGCCACCAAAAAGACAGGATACAACAATGAGCAGTTCTTC. As protein: CATKKTGYNNEQFF.

This clonotype was observed a few times. The chain recombines TRBV5-1 with TRBJ2-3; 12 bases fit TRBD2. CDR1 and CDR2 from the germline V gene are SGHRS and YFSETQ. CDR3 length: 17 residues. V trimming: 3 bases; J trimming: 4 bases; junction bases outside the gene matches: 9. This CDR3 reads CASSSRGLAGTSDTQYF. The CDR3 DNA is TGCGCCAGCAGCTCGCGGGGACTAGCGGGCACGTCAGATACGCAGTATTTT. Supplemented by reference TRBV5-1 and TRBJ2-3, the full variable domain reads KAGVTQTPRYLIKTRGQQVTLSCSPISGHRSVSWYQQTPGQGLQFLFEYFSETQRNKGNFPGRFSGRQFSNSRSEMNVSTLELGDSALYLCASSSRGLAGTSDTQYFGPGTRLTVL.

This clonotype showed up many times. This chain joins TRBV20-1 and TRBJ2-2, with TRBD2 matching 8 bases. There are 16 residues in the CDR3. The junction had 8 bases not matched to a gene; V was cut back by 3 bases and J by 2 bases. Germline V CDR1 and CDR2: DFQATT, SNEGSKA (reference sequence). CDR3: CSASRAGVSNTGELFF. The CDR3 nucleotides read TGCAGTGCTAGTCGAGCGGGAGTTTCAAACACCGGGGAGCTGTTTTTT.

This clonotype was recorded at least ten times. Here the CDR3 DNA reads TGCAGCGCGGTTATCGGGCGGAATGAGCAGTTCTTC. As protein: CSAVIGRNEQFF. The chain carries TRBV29-1 and TRBJ2-1; D is uncertain. This CDR3 is built from 12 residues. The V end lost 7 bases, the J end lost 7 bases, and 14 bases lay between the germline ends. The germline CDR1 and CDR2 sequences are SQVTM and ANQGSEA.

This clonotype was seen ten or more times. The chain has TRBV5-6 and TRBJ1-1; D unclear. There are 16 residues in the CDR3. Trimming stripped 4 bases from V and 0 bases from J, with 16 bases between. Germline-derived CDR1 and CDR2 are SGHDT and YYEEEE. This chain's CDR3 is CASSRTSDDMNTEAFF. CDR3 nucleotides: TGTGCCAGCAGCCGAACAAGCGATGATATGAACACTGAAGCTTTCTTT. The full variable domain, its missing parts supplied by reference TRBV5-6 and TRBJ1-1, is DAGVTQSPTHLIKTRGQQVTLRCSPKSGHDTVSWYQQALGQGPQFIFQYYEEEERQRGNFPDRFSGHQFPNYSSELNVNALLLGDSALYLCASSRTSDDMNTEAFFGQGTRLTVV.

The chain has TRBV5-5 and TRBJ2-2; the D is unclear. Per germline, CDR1 SGHKS and CDR2 YYEKEE (reference sequence). The CDR3 is made up of 14 amino acids. Trimming pared 1 base from V and 5 bases from J, leaving 9 bases between. CDR3 sequence reads: CASSLYHGTGELFF. For the CDR3, the DNA is TGTGCCAGCAGCTTGTATCACGGAACCGGGGAGCTGTTTTTT.

This clonotype was seen repeatedly, ten times or more. The V gene is TRBV12-3 or TRBV12-4, the J gene TRBJ1-1; TRBD1 might be the D (6 bases). CDR3 size: 13 residues. The germline V and J ends were trimmed by 2 bases and 6 bases, with 10 bases remaining between them. The CDR3 sequence is CASSLQGRAEAFF. The CDR3 DNA follows: TGTGCCAGCAGTTTACAGGGGAGGGCTGAAGCTTTCTTT.

This clonotype was seen many times. V is TRBV29-1 and J is TRBJ1-5; D is uncertain. Trimming left V 4 bases short and J 2 bases short, with 6 bases between. Per germline, CDR1 SQVTM and CDR2 ANQGSEA. The CDR3 contains 12 residues. The CDR3 DNA sequence: TGCAGCGTTGGAGACGGCAATCAGCCCCAGCATTTT. Translated, it gives CSVGDGNQPQHF. Using reference TRBV29-1 and TRBJ1-5 for the parts outside the CDR3, the full variable domain is SAVISQKPSRDICQRGTSLTIQCQVDSQVTMMFWYRQQPGQSLTLIATANQGSEATYESGFVIDKFPISRPNLTFSTLTVSNMSPEDSSIYLCSVGDGNQPQHFGDGTRLSIL.

This clonotype was counted at least ten times. The chain joins TRBV20-1 to TRBJ2-3; D unresolved. Germline assignment: CDR1 DFQATT and CDR2 SNEGSKA (reference sequence). CDR3 length: 13 amino acids. Trimming stripped 3 bases from V and 2 bases from J, with 9 bases between. The CDR3, as DNA: TGCAGTGCTAGCGGAACAAACACAGATACGCAGTATTTT. It specifies CSASGTNTDTQYF.

This clonotype was counted ten times or more. This chain connects TRBV7-9 to TRBJ2-2; TRBD1 agrees at 7 bases. The CDR3 has 14 amino acids. The junction had 4 bases not matched to a gene; V was cut back by 3 bases and J by 6 bases. Germline V gene lookup returns CDR1 SEHNR and CDR2 FQNEAQ (reference sequence). CDR3 bases: TGTGCCAGCAGCTTTAGACAGGGTTCCGGGGAGCTGTTTTTT. Protein: CASSFRQGSGELFF.

This clonotype was observed a few times. This chain uses TRBV12-3 or TRBV12-4 with TRBJ2-7, with 9 bases lining up with TRBD2. V shed 6 bases, J shed 5 bases, and the junction held 17 bases outside the gene matches. CDR3 length: 17 amino acids. The CDR3 region is CASRIGVGAGGPNEQYF. Written as DNA, the CDR3 is TGTGCCAGCAGGATCGGTGTTGGAGCGGGAGGACCTAACGAGCAGTACTTC.

This clonotype was detected ten times or more. The chain uses TRBV10-3 and TRBJ2-2, with TRBD1 identical over 8 bases. The J segment lost 3 bases and the V segment lost 10 bases, leaving 4 bases of the junction unmatched. The germline V gene has CDR1 ENHRY and CDR2 SYGVKD. This CDR3 spans 13 amino acids. CDR3 DNA sequence: TGTGCCACCGGACAGGGCTACACCGGGGAGCTGTTTTTT. Encoded protein: CATGQGYTGELFF.

This clonotype was seen repeatedly, ten times or more. The rearrangement uses TRBV6-1 and TRBJ1-5; D remains unclear. The CDR3 consists of 16 residues. The V and J ends lost 2 bases and 0 bases respectively, with 11 bases between them. Per the germline V gene, CDR1 is MNHNS and CDR2 is SASEGT. CDR3 sequence reads: CASSERLGRSNQPQHF. The DNA of the CDR3 is TGTGCCAGCAGTGAACGACTGGGTCGTAGCAATCAGCCCCAGCATTTT.

This clonotype was observed many times. CDR3 DNA: TGCGCCAGCAGCTTGGAGGGCATCGTTGATGGCTACACCTTC. The encoded protein is CASSLEGIVDGYTF. The rearrangement links TRBV5-1 to TRBJ1-2, with D uncertain. CDR1 is SGHRS and CDR2 is YFSETQ in the germline V gene. The ends were cut back, 0 bases at V and 6 bases at J, with 12 bases in the middle. CDR3 size: 14 residues.

With respect to this clonotype: Given a much more abundant clone one base away, this may be a read error. Since the CDR3 does not end with the conserved phenylalanine or tryptophan, this likely comes from a read error. V and J are TRBV20-1 and TRBJ1-5; D not resolved. The CDR3 runs to 14 residues. The germline V and J ends were trimmed by 4 bases and 7 bases, with 17 bases remaining between them. Germline CDR1 is DFQATT and CDR2 is SNEGSKA (reference sequence). The CDR3 reads CSAKELSGTQPQHY. CDR3 bases: TGCAGTGCTAAGGAGTTGTCAGGAACGCAGCCCCAGCATTAT.

This clonotype has at least ten counts. V usage is TRBV20-1 and J usage is TRBJ1-1, with D maybe TRBD1 (5 bases). The V end was cut by 6 bases, the J end by 4 bases, with 18 bases between. This CDR3 has 14 residues. From germline, CDR1 is DFQATT and CDR2 SNEGSKA (reference sequence). CDR3 in amino acids: CSAYRRGRRTEAFF. The DNA of the CDR3 is TGCAGTGCGTACCGACGGGGCAGACGCACTGAAGCTTTCTTT.

The chain combines TRBV4-1 with TRBJ1-5; unclear D gene. V lost 1 base to trimming and J lost 2 bases, with 12 bases between them. The CDR3 sequence is 16 residues long. Germline-derived CDR1 and CDR2 are MGHRA and YSYEKL. CDR3: CASSQVVGSGNQPQHF. CDR3 in DNA: TGCGCCAGCAGCCAAGTTGTGGGTTCGGGCAATCAGCCCCAGCATTTT.

The chain is built from TRBV2 and TRBJ2-7; 7 nucleotides line up with TRBD1. This CDR3 spans 13 amino acids. The germline V gene encodes CDR1 SNHLY and CDR2 FYNNEI. Trimming took 0 bases from V and 7 from J; bases not matched to a gene: 3. As DNA, the CDR3 is TGTGCCAGCAGTGAAGCAAGGGGGCGGGAGCAGTACTTC. Residues: CASSEARGREQYF.

This sequence joins TRBV7-2 and TRBJ2-2, with 10 bases that match TRBD2. The CDR3 spans 16 residues. Germline V gene lookup returns CDR1 SGHTA and CDR2 FQGNSA. Losses at the gene ends were 0 bases for V and 6 bases for J; bases not matched to a gene: 4. CDR3 DNA: TGTGCCAGCAGCTTAGCCAGCGGGGGGGCCGCCGGGGAGCTGTTTTTT. Residues: CASSLASGGAAGELFF.

The rearrangement uses TRBV5-1 and TRBJ2-7; D perhaps matches TRBD1 (6 bases). Germline CDR1 reads SGHRS; CDR2 reads YFSETQ. V lost 5 bases, J lost 5 bases, and 14 bases lay in between. CDR3 length: 13 amino acids. CDR3 protein: CASREQGRHEQYF. The CDR3 DNA follows: TGCGCCAGCAGGGAACAGGGTCGACACGAGCAGTACTTC.

Comments on this clonotype: A single base separates this from a much larger clone, so it may be a read error. This chain links TRBV28 with TRBJ2-3; D might be TRBD1 (6 bases). V gave up 2 bases and J gave up 1 base, with 13 bases separating them. Germline lookup yields CDR1 MDHEN and CDR2 SYDVKM. The CDR3 runs 16 residues. The CDR3 loop is CASSLSRGPGTDTQYF. Written as DNA, the CDR3 is TGTGCCAGCAGTTTAAGCAGGGGACCTGGCACAGATACGCAGTATTTT.

This clonotype was observed many times. The J gene is TRBJ1-3, the V gene TRBV20-1; D perhaps matches TRBD1 (5 bases). This CDR3 has 14 amino acids. Trimming stripped 3 bases from V and 0 bases from J, with 9 bases between. Germline V gene lookup returns CDR1 DFQATT and CDR2 SNEGSKA (reference sequence). The CDR3 DNA sequence: TGCAGTGCTAGTATCGGGGCCTCTGGAAACACCATATATTTT. This sequence encodes CSASIGASGNTIYF.